This TCR beta chain came from a study of beta chain features in type 1 diabetes listed by TCRdb under 2018. Turning to the overall study: Mean age, gender distribution, total cell number and subset yield were not different between patients and healthy donors. A total of under 140,000,000 sorted cells were examined across all samples, and the number of cells per subset was strongly correlated with RNA yield. The study compared TCRB repertoires of sorted circulating CD4+ T cell subsets between recently diagnosed type 1 diabetes patients and matched healthy donors. Naive and central memory subsets were obtained from all 30 or so donors, but regulatory and stem cell-like memory subsets were isolated from only 8 patients and 8 healthy donors. General study outcomes and caveats: PCR might favor shorter templates, but patient and control samples were amplified and corrected together, so any skew would affect both groups equally. Type 1 diabetes patients showed a moderate but significant shortening of TCRB CDR3 length in all four CD4+ subsets. Because the HLA sub-analyses included only small numbers of individuals, any influence of HLA type on TCRB rearrangement was left unresolved. Because cDNA was sequenced instead of genomic DNA, highly expressing activated cells could be over-represented, though the groups showed no difference in activation or CD3 levels. Naive, central memory and regulatory TCRB repertoires appeared more similar among patients than among healthy donors. At VDJ recombination sites, patients with type 1 diabetes made fewer insertions and deleted more nucleotides, a pattern implying thymic rearrangement abnormalities.

Each donor gave one peripheral blood draw, averaging approximately 110 mL, which was collected into heparinised tubes. Naive, central memory, regulatory and stem cell-like memory CD4+ T cells were sorted on a BD FACSAria II using a panel including CD45RO, CCR7, CD25, CD127, CD95 and CD27. A purity above 95% was achieved for all sorted populations. PBMCs were isolated immediately by Lymphoprep density gradient centrifugation and stained directly without culture. To minimize batch effects, samples were stained and sorted in pairs, one healthy donor with one patient per experiment. As for this clone: Its antigen specificity is not known. Base qualities are not recorded, but no much larger clone differs from it by a single base.

Per the germline V gene, SGDLS is the CDR1 and YYNGEE is the CDR2. The CDR3 starts with the cysteine, ends with the phenylalanine, and has 14 residues. The sequence is cut down to CDR3 DNA, 42 bases in frame from base 1. The junction shows trimming of 1 base on V and 1 base on J, plus 9 bases between the germline ends. The entire amount of isolated RNA was reverse transcribed using the High Capacity cDNA Reverse Transcription Kit, so the sequenced TCRB transcripts were expressed ones. Naive, central memory and regulatory T cell samples underwent deep immunoSEQ sequencing, averaging about 3.57 million total reads per sample. Sorted cells were lysed in RLT buffer and RNA was extracted with DNase-treated RNeasy Micro or Mini kits, depending on cell number. Each cell subset was processed on its own to prevent cross-contamination, while patient and healthy donor samples were processed together. The immunoSEQ multiplex PCR was used to amplify TCRB sequences from cDNA, generating 87-bp fragments that spanned the CDR3 region. Amplicons were sequenced on the Illumina HiSeq platform. From the authors' description of their analysis: Synthetic template baselines were used to correct PCR bias computationally, reads within Hamming distance 2 were collapsed, and singletons that could not be merged were discarded. Reads were aligned to IMGT to assign V, D and J genes, CDR3 length, and insertions or deletions at six rearrangement sites. Within each subset, clonotype counts were normalized to sorted cell number, after which true diversity and Gini coefficients were computed with the tcR R package. The overlap coefficient, calculated on TCRB nucleotide sequences, was used to quantify repertoire sharing. Drawn from immuneACCESS, this table holds only the in-frame rearrangements with V and J called that TCRdb kept. Clones are partly lost; checked studies trace under half to an unresolved V gene and leave the rest unexplained. The V and J calls and the clone size are those of that table, but D and trimming were determined from the DNA. The table for this sample lists around 130,000 clones; roughly 15% of them were counted only once. The ten biggest clones cover over 2% of the sample.

The chain is encoded by TRBV9 joined to TRBJ2-7; the D gene cannot be resolved reliably. The TCR originated in a man aged 25 to 45 with type 1 diabetes. Sequencing was performed on central memory CD4+ T cells from blood. The DNA sequence reads TGTGCCAGCAGCGTAAGATCGGGTTCCTACGAGCAGTACTTC. It encodes CASSVRSGSYEQYF.